Included here is one T cell receptor (beta chain) sequence, with context. This clone's antigen is unknown. No base quality information exists; no much larger clone differs at one position. These reads were obtained on an Illumina HiSeq 2500. Quantitative 5'-RACE with molecular barcodes was used to prepare TCR beta libraries. The source study handled its data this way. A new computational method, built on a probabilistic model of VDJ rearrangement, was used to identify disease-linked TCR variants. TCRdb reran the public reads through fastp at Q25 and MiXCR, keeping productive beta chains. For every CDR3 protein sequence, its rows merge into one entry that carries the most common genes and DNA. TCRdb's processing, not the study's, gives the V and J calls here. Here the sample has about 480,000 distinct CDR3 sequences; 17% occur a single time. The top ten hold 1% of the sample. This entry comes from a study of CD8 T cells in ankylosing spondylitis (dated by TCRdb to 2017 to 2019). With respect to the entire study: The study profiled T cell receptor beta repertoires in healthy donors and ankylosing spondylitis patients to find disease-linked TCR variants. Peripheral blood samples were taken, and synovial fluid was additionally collected from ankylosing spondylitis patients. The full study cohort comprised 25 ankylosing spondylitis patients and some 110 healthy donors.

V and J lose 3 bases and 0 bases, and a span of 11 bases separates them. Taken from cysteine to phenylalanine, the CDR3 has 16 residues. The retained sequence is limited to the CDR3, 48 bases, with the frame set at the first base. What the authors observed across the whole study: The disease-linked clones were reported as significantly enriched in matched synovial fluid samples from ankylosing spondylitis patients. A TCR beta motif of roughly 8 highly homologous amino acid variants appeared characteristic of blood from ankylosing spondylitis patients. The disease-linked clones showed a CD8+ phenotype and occurred at relatively low frequencies in peripheral blood. Some motif variants had previously been reported in the synovial fluid and blood of reactive arthritis patients, which suggests shared mechanisms of disease initiation.

The V and J genes are TRBV12-3 or TRBV12-4 and TRBJ2-2; the D gene identity is not certain. This receptor was taken from a male donor with ankylosing spondylitis. The sequencing input was blood, either unsorted or a sorted T cell fraction (not recorded which). The CDR3 reads as follows: CASSFGSIPNTGELFF. The DNA sequence reads TGTGCCAGCAGTTTCGGTTCTATTCCGAACACCGGGGAGCTGTTTTTT.